This TCR beta chain was identified during a study of blood T cell repertoires in COVID-19. About the research overall: The United States, Italy and Spain supplied acute and convalescent COVID-19 samples.

This CDR3 has 16 amino acids. Unmatched junction bases numbered 7, after V lost 2 bases and J lost 7 bases. Germline lookup yields CDR1 KGHSH and CDR2 LQKENI. In the authors' methods: Amplified reference gene primers provided the basis for estimating nucleated cell counts. Using immunoSEQ multiplex PCR, the repertoire was profiled, and TCRdb retains in-frame clones only, with some absent. The V and J calls and clone size come from that table; D and trimming were worked out from the DNA. The sample holds tens of thousands of clones; 60% to 85% are singletons and the top ten take approximately 51%. The source of this sequence is a human donor in a cohort sampled during active COVID-19. The chain employs TRBV18 and TRBJ2-1; 11 bases are shared with TRBD2. Sequencing was done on a sample of peripheral blood. The CDR3 DNA reads TGTGCCAGCTCACCAGAGAGTAGCGGGAGGGTAAATGAGCAGTTCTTC. The encoded protein is CASSPESSGRVNEQFF.